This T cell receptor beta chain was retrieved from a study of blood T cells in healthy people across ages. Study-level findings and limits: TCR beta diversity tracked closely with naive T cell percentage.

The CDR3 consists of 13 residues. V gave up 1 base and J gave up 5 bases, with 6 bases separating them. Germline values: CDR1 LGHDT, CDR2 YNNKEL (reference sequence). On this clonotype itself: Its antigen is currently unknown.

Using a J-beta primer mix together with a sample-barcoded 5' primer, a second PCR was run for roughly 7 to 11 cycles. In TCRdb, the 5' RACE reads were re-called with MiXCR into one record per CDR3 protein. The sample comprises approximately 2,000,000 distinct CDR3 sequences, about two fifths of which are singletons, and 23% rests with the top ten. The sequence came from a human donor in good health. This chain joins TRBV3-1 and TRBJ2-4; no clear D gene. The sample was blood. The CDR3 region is CASSQGGQNIQYF. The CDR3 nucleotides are TGTGCCAGCAGCCAAGGAGGTCAAAACATTCAGTACTTC.